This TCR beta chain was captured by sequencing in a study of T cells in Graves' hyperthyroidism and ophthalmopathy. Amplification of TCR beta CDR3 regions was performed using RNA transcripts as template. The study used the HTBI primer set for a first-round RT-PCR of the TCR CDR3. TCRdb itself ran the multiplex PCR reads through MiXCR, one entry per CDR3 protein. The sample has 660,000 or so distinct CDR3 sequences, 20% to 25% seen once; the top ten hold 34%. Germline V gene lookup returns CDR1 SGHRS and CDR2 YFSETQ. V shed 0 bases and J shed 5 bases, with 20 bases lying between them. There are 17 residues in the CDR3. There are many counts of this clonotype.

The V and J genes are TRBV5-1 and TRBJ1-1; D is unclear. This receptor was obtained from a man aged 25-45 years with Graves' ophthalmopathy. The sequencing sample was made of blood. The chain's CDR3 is CASSLAVGRISTTEAFF. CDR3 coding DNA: TGCGCCAGCAGCTTGGCCGTAGGCAGGATATCAACAACTGAAGCTTTCTTT.